This T cell receptor beta chain was captured in a study of cytomegalovirus exposure and HLA in healthy donors. Study-wide points: Analyses of presence/absence relied on an assumption of roughly uniform sequencing depth across donors.

Comments on this clone: What it recognizes is unknown.

Vbeta (60) and Jbeta (13) primers were used in the PCR. Profiled with immunoSEQ multiplex PCR; TCRdb holds only in-frame clones, not every one. This table has roughly 110,000 clones, roughly 80% appearing once. This TCR came from a man in his thirties or forties in good health and CMV-seropositive. Sequencing was done on a sample of PBMCs.

CDR3 bases: TGTGCCAGCAGCCCGGGACTAGCCCAAGAGACCCAGTACTTC. Amino acids: CASSPGLAQETQYF. The gene calls are TRBV7-9 and TRBJ2-5; TRBD2 matches 9 bases. This CDR3 spans 14 amino acids. After removal of 5 bases from V and 1 base from J, the junction contained 2 bases not matched to a gene. Germline lookup yields CDR1 SEHNR and CDR2 FQNEAQ (reference sequence). Supplemented by reference TRBV7-9 and TRBJ2-5, the full variable domain reads DTGVSQNPRHKITKRGQNVTFRCDPISEHNRLYWYRQTLGQGPEFLTYFQNEAQLEKSRLLSDRFSAERPKGSFSTLEIQRTEQGDSAMYLCASSPGLAQETQYFGPGTRLLVL.